Listed below are T cell receptor beta chains from one sample, sequenced in a study of monozygotic twins with inflammatory bowel disease. TCRdb reworked the 5' RACE reads into one entry per CDR3 protein, no DNA. In all, the sample yields 150,000 to 200,000 distinct CDR3 sequences. Specimen: blood. Source of these receptors: a human donor with ulcerative colitis or Crohn's disease, or a healthy co-twin of an affected twin (not recorded which). CDR3s include the opening cysteine and the closing phenylalanine or tryptophan. The order of the fields is V gene, J gene, CDR3 protein.

TRBV5-1	TRBJ2-5	CASSWGVRETQYF
TRBV28	TRBJ2-7	CASSPSGGSSYEQYF
TRBV18	TRBJ1-5	CASSPSGADHEPQHF
TRBV9	TRBJ2-6	CASSLSNSGANVLTF
TRBV20-1	TRBJ1-1	CSASRAVNTEAFF
TRBV5-1	TRBJ2-2	CASSLNLAGGPFTGELFF
TRBV6-5	TRBJ2-5	CASSYSSQTQYF
TRBV7-2	TRBJ2-7	CASSLTGKVYEQYF
TRBV5-4	TRBJ2-5	CASSPPGAVGETQYF
TRBV29-1	TRBJ2-2	CSVRGLRSTGELFF
TRBV5-4	TRBJ2-1	CASSSVRDEQFF
TRBV7-2	TRBJ2-5	CASSSGTVGETQYF
TRBV7-2	TRBJ2-7	CASSPLWGIQYEQYF
TRBV19	TRBJ2-3	CASKEGDTQYF
TRBV4-1	TRBJ1-4	CASSQDWQSNEKLFF
TRBV20-1	TRBJ2-1	CSARDSGLAGVYEQFF
TRBV7-9	TRBJ2-7	CASSSPAGINDEQYF
TRBV7-3	TRBJ2-7	CASSPLAGATYEQYF
TRBV28	TRBJ2-1	CASHKDSLSGGGHNEQFF
TRBV11-3	TRBJ2-1	CASSLIAGVAYNEQFF
TRBV5-1	TRBJ2-5	CASSRSGRQTQYF
TRBV6-5	TRBJ2-7	CASSYRGRDEQYF
TRBV12-3/TRBV12-4	TRBJ2-1	CASSSGTRGFDEQFF
TRBV29-1	TRBJ1-1	CSVDFGGFGTEAFF
TRBV6-6	TRBJ1-1	CASRWVAGNTEAFF
TRBV7-2	TRBJ1-5	CASSLVPGGVVEAQHF
TRBV12-3/TRBV12-4	TRBJ1-6	CASSKEGGNSPLHF
TRBV28	TRBJ2-5	CASSLRRSGGTETQYF
TRBV5-8	TRBJ1-5	CASTRGLGGNQPQHF
TRBV7-9	TRBJ1-2	CASSGWDSRGYTF
TRBV7-2	TRBJ2-5	CASSKGPGQETQYF
TRBV6-6	TRBJ1-6	CASNLDAGNSPLHF
TRBV9	TRBJ1-2	CASTAAGTFYGYTF
TRBV10-3	TRBJ2-7	CAISESAYEQYF
TRBV10-3	TRBJ2-7	CAISESMYEQYF
TRBV5-1	TRBJ2-3	CASSLDRMTDTQYF
TRBV27	TRBJ2-2	CASSPYSEGPNTGELFF
TRBV18	TRBJ2-1	CASSPGPNEQFF
TRBV5-1	TRBJ2-7	CASSTLRDSPMRHEQYF
TRBV5-4	TRBJ2-2	CAFNPLQGTTGELFF
TRBV6-5	TRBJ2-1	CASSYRAVYNEQFF
TRBV7-2	TRBJ1-3	CASSLALTTGGAGNTIYF
TRBV12-3/TRBV12-4	TRBJ2-7	CASSLRQGAVEQYF
TRBV24-1	TRBJ1-5	CATSDRPVGSSNQPQHF
TRBV10-2	TRBJ2-1	CASSGGLLNNEQFF
TRBV10-3	TRBJ2-1	CAISESRAGGDEQFF
TRBV12-3/TRBV12-4	TRBJ1-5	CASSLGQRQPQHF
TRBV7-9	TRBJ2-3	CASSLRTGPDTQYF
TRBV20-1	TRBJ1-1	CSARTGRLNTEAFF
TRBV5-1	TRBJ1-2	CASSRDVGGYTF
TRBV19	TRBJ2-3	CASSWESTEHTQYF
TRBV20-1	TRBJ2-7	CSVCPGQVFSYEQYF
TRBV18	TRBJ1-1	CASSPGRVRDTEAFF